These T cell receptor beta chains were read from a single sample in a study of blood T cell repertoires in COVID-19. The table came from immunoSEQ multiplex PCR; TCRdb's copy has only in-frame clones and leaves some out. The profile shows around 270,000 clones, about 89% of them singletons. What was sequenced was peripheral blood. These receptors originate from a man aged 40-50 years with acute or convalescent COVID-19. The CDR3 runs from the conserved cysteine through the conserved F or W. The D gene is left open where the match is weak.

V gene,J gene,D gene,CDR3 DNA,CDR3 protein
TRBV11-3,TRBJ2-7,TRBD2,TGTGCCAGCAGCCTGGGTCTGACTAGCGCCTACGAGCAGTACTTC,CASSLGLTSAYEQYF
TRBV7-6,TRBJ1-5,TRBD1,TGTGCCAGCAGCTTAACAGGGGGGAATCAGCCCCAGCATTTT,CASSLTGGNQPQHF
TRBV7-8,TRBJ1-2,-,TGTGCCAGCAGCTCCTTGACTCGATCCCGGGGCTACACCTTC,CASSSLTRSRGYTF
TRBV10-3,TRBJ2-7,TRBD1,TGTGCCACCCGACAGGGGGCCTACGAGCAGTACTTC,CATRQGAYEQYF
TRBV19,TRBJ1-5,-,TGTGCCAGTTCGCCGGGTTCGGGGCAGCCCCAGCATTTT,CASSPGSGQPQHF
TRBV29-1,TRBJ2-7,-,TGCAGCGTTGGAACCGACGGAGGGGTCTACGAGCAGTACTTC,CSVGTDGGVYEQYF
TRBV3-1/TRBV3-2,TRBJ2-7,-,TGTGCCAGCAGCCCCGCCTGGGGGGTGAGCTACGAGCAGTACTTC,CASSPAWGVSYEQYF
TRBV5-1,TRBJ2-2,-,TGCGCCAGCAGCGCACATACAGGTTATGGCACCGGGGAGCTGTTTTTT,CASSAHTGYGTGELFF
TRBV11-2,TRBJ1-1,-,TGTGCCAGCAGCTTAGGGGTACGGGGCACTGAAGCTTTCTTT,CASSLGVRGTEAFF
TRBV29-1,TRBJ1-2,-,TGCAGCGTTGAAGATGCGGGGAATAACTATGGCTACACCTTC,CSVEDAGNNYGYTF